A single sample is the source of the 24 T cell receptor beta chains below, sequenced in a study of blood T cell repertoires in COVID-19. Profiled with immunoSEQ multiplex PCR; TCRdb holds only in-frame clones, not every one. The sample lists around 86,000 clones, about four fifths occurring once. The sequencing input was peripheral blood. These receptors originate from a human donor in a cohort sampled during active COVID-19.

The chain carries TRBV5-1 and TRBJ2-7, with D unresolved. The CDR3 has 12 residues. Germline-derived CDR1 and CDR2 are SGHRS and YFSETQ. V was pared by 3 bases and J by 4 bases, with 8 bases between. CDR3 coding DNA: TGCGCCAGCAGCTCTCCAGGTTACGAGCAGTACTTC. This gives the protein CASSSPGYEQYF.

This sequence joins TRBV30 and TRBJ1-5, with 7 bases lining up with TRBD1. V shed 5 bases and J 4 bases; nucleotides not matched to a gene: 5. The V gene's germline CDR1 is GTSNPN and CDR2 SVGIG (reference sequence). The CDR3 consists of 13 residues. The CDR3 bases are TGTGCCTGGGCTGACAGGGATAATCAGCCCCAGCATTTT. Translation gives CAWADRDNQPQHF. Drawing the rest from reference TRBV30 and TRBJ1-5, the complete variable domain is SQTIHQWPATLVQPVGSPLSLECTVEGTSNPNLYWYRQAAGRGLQLLFYSVGIGQISSEVPQNLSASRPQDRQFILSSKKLLLSDSGFYLCAWADRDNQPQHFGDGTRLSIL.

The CDR3 nucleotides read TGTGCCAGCAGCGGGCCCGCGGGCTACGAGCAGTACTTC. Translated, it gives CASSGPAGYEQYF. V gene TRBV7-8 combines with J gene TRBJ2-7, with TRBD2 as a possible D gene (5 bases). The CDR3 consists of 13 residues. Germline values: CDR1 SGHVS, CDR2 FQNEAQ. Trimming stripped 5 bases from V and 3 bases from J, with 11 bases between.

This rearrangement joins TRBV6-5 to TRBJ2-5; TRBD1 agrees at 9 bases. The ends lost 2 bases at V and 4 bases at J; junction bases unmatched: 5. The CDR3 covers 15 residues. Germline CDR1 is MNHEY and CDR2 is SVGAGI. The CDR3, as DNA: TGTGCCAGCAGTTACAGACAGGGGGTAGGAGAGACCCAGTACTTC. This translates into CASSYRQGVGETQYF.

The V call is TRBV5-1, the J call TRBJ2-1; possibly TRBD1 for D (5 bases). The CDR3 is 14 residues long. Germline V gives CDR1 SGHRS, CDR2 YFSETQ. Deletions cut 0 bases from V and 1 base from J, with 5 bases between. This chain's CDR3 is CASSLGQSYNEQFF. The CDR3 DNA reads as TGCGCCAGCAGCTTGGGACAGTCCTACAATGAGCAGTTCTTC. Drawing the rest from reference TRBV5-1 and TRBJ2-1, the complete variable domain is KAGVTQTPRYLIKTRGQQVTLSCSPISGHRSVSWYQQTPGQGLQFLFEYFSETQRNKGNFPGRFSGRQFSNSRSEMNVSTLELGDSALYLCASSLGQSYNEQFFGPGTRLTVL.

This chain connects TRBV10-3 to TRBJ2-7; 9 bases are a match to TRBD2. This CDR3 comprises 15 residues. Germline assignment: CDR1 ENHRY and CDR2 SYGVKD. V gave up 7 bases and J gave up 0 bases; unmatched junction bases: 7. The CDR3 reads CAINIAGVFSYEQYF. The CDR3 nucleotides read TGTGCCATCAATATAGCGGGAGTCTTCTCCTACGAGCAGTACTTC.

V and J are TRBV19 and TRBJ2-7; no clear D gene. CDR1 LNHDA and CDR2 SQIVND come from the germline V gene (reference sequence). Between the trimmed V and J ends, which lost 3 bases and 3 bases, there was a span of 9 bases. The CDR3 extends over 13 amino acids. In nucleotides, the CDR3 is TGTGCCAGTAGTATTGCGCGCTACTACGAGCAGTACTTC. It codes for CASSIARYYEQYF.

The gene calls are TRBV5-4 and TRBJ2-5, with 8 bases matching TRBD2. The CDR3 runs to 16 residues. V shed 0 bases and J 5 bases; nucleotides not matched to a gene: 9. The V gene's germline CDR1 is SGHNT and CDR2 YYREEE (reference sequence). This CDR3 is CASSLGTGGARETQYF. CDR3 nucleotides: TGTGCCAGCAGCTTGGGCACCGGGGGGGCGCGGGAGACCCAGTACTTC. Full variable domain (remainder filled in from reference TRBV5-4 and TRBJ2-5): ETGVTQSPTHLIKTRGQQVTLRCSSQSGHNTVSWYQQALGQGPQFIFQYYREEENGRGNFPPRFSGLQFPNYSSELNVNALELDDSALYLCASSLGTGGARETQYFGPGTRLLVL.

J is TRBJ2-7 and V is TRBV29-1, with D maybe TRBD1 (5 bases). CDR1 and CDR2 from the germline V gene are SQVTM and ANQGSEA. V was trimmed by 6 bases and J by 5 bases, leaving 14 bases between them. The CDR3 contains 12 residues. This CDR3 is CSVFSGLHEQYF. The CDR3 coding sequence is TGCAGCGTGTTTTCAGGGTTACACGAGCAGTACTTC.

This chain connects TRBV4-1 to TRBJ1-6; D unclear. V was clipped by 1 base and J by 5 bases, with 15 bases between them. This CDR3 region has 17 residues. CDR1 and CDR2 (germline): MGHRA, YSYEKL. In nucleotides, the CDR3 is TGCGCCAGCAGCCAAGTAGCTGATGGAGTCAATAATTCACCCCTCCACTTT. This gives the protein CASSQVADGVNNSPLHF.

The chain recombines TRBV27 with TRBJ1-3; 7 bases map to TRBD1. Germline V gene sequence: CDR1 MNHEY, CDR2 SMNVEV (reference sequence). V shed 5 bases and J 3 bases; nucleotides not matched to a gene: 4. The CDR3 runs 14 residues. Here the CDR3 reads CASSLTGVGNTIYF. The DNA of the CDR3 is TGTGCCAGCAGTCTCACAGGGGTTGGAAACACCATATATTTT.

V usage is TRBV7-9 and J usage is TRBJ1-6, with TRBD1 matching 7 bases. The CDR3 runs to 14 residues. V was clipped by 5 bases and J by 7 bases; unmatched bases: 5. CDR1 SEHNR and CDR2 FQNEAQ come from the germline V gene (reference sequence). As DNA, the CDR3 is TGTGCCAGCAGCCCGGACAGGCGGAATTCACCCCTCCACTTT. Protein sequence: CASSPDRRNSPLHF.

This clone was seen once. This rearrangement joins TRBV3-1 (or the pseudogene TRBV3-2) to TRBJ2-7, with TRBD1 matching over 7 bases. The CDR3 contains 13 residues. The germline CDR1 and CDR2 sequences are LGHDT and YNNKEL (reference sequence). V was clipped by 3 bases and J by 5 bases; unmatched bases: 4. CDR3 in DNA: TGTGCCAGCAGCCAGAGACAGGGAGACGAGCAGTACTTC. Encoded protein: CASSQRQGDEQYF.

This CDR3 is CASRGGGETQYF. Written as DNA, the CDR3 is TGTGCCAGCAGGGGAGGGGGAGAGACCCAGTACTTC. V and J are TRBV2 and TRBJ2-5; TRBD2 is a possible D gene (7 bases). The CDR3 is 12 amino acids. The V gene's germline CDR1 is SNHLY and CDR2 FYNNEI. Trimming cost V 6 bases and J 4 bases, with 9 bases left between them.

The rearrangement joins TRBV2 to TRBJ1-2, with D unresolved. Germline V CDR1 and CDR2: SNHLY, FYNNEI. The V end was cut by 2 bases, the J end by 3 bases, with 16 bases between. The CDR3 extends over 16 amino acids. The CDR3 sequence: CASSEYGRARDYGYTF. CDR3 nucleotide sequence: TGTGCCAGCAGTGAATATGGGCGGGCCCGTGACTATGGCTACACCTTC. The variable domain in full, with the rest retrieved from reference TRBV2 and TRBJ1-2, is EPEVTQTPSHQVTQMGQEVILRCVPISNHLYFYWYRQILGQKVEFLVSFYNNEISEKSEIFDDQFSVERPDGSNFTLKIRSTKLEDSAMYFCASSEYGRARDYGYTFGSGTRLTVV.

The V call is TRBV3-1 (or the pseudogene TRBV3-2), the J call TRBJ2-1; 12 nucleotides align to TRBD2. CDR3 length: 16 residues. CDR1 is LGHDT, CDR2 YNNKEL, per germline (reference sequence). Unmatched junction bases numbered 8, after V lost 4 bases and J lost 7 bases. The CDR3 nucleotides read TGTGCCAGCAGCCCTCCACTAGCGGGAGGTCCGAATGAGCAGTTCTTC. Residues: CASSPPLAGGPNEQFF.

The V and J genes are TRBV6-5 and TRBJ1-5; tentative D call: TRBD1 (6 bases). Germline V lookup: CDR1 MNHEY, CDR2 SVGAGI. This CDR3 comprises 15 residues. V lost 2 bases to trimming and J lost 1 base, with 9 bases between them. The CDR3 DNA is TGTGCCAGCAGTTACCGTACAGGGAGCAATCAGCCCCAGCATTTT. Amino acids: CASSYRTGSNQPQHF.

The rearrangement links TRBV2 to TRBJ2-7; 9 bases agree with TRBD1. The CDR3 extends over 11 amino acids. CDR1 and CDR2 from the germline V gene are SNHLY and FYNNEI. Unmatched junction bases numbered 3, after V lost 4 bases and J lost 11 bases. The CDR3 here is CASSVGTGKYF. The CDR3 region has the DNA TGTGCCAGCAGTGTGGGGACAGGGAAGTACTTC.

The rearrangement joins TRBV5-1 to TRBJ1-1; tentatively, D is TRBD1 (5 bases). V was shortened by 1 base and J by 4 bases, with 11 bases between the two germline ends. Looked up from germline, CDR1 is SGHRS and CDR2 is YFSETQ. The length of the CDR3 is 14 residues. The CDR3 reads CASSLTGPGTEAFF. The CDR3 DNA is TGCGCCAGCAGCTTGACAGGACCGGGCACTGAAGCTTTCTTT.

This sequence joins TRBV5-1 and TRBJ1-2; 9 bases match TRBD1. Germline CDR1 is SGHRS and CDR2 is YFSETQ. Germline trimming cut 4 bases from V and 4 bases from J; bases unmatched to any gene: 5. The length of the CDR3 is 14 residues. CDR3 nucleotide sequence: TGCGCCAGCAGCGAGGGACAGGGTGGCTATGGCTACACCTTC. Translated, it gives CASSEGQGGYGYTF.

This chain uses TRBV4-1 with TRBJ1-5; the D is unclear. With 1 base removed from V and 3 bases from J, the gap between germline ends came to 10 bases. Germline CDR1 MGHRA, CDR2 YSYEKL. CDR3 length: 15 residues. The DNA of the CDR3 is TGCGCCAGCAGCCAAGTTAGAACAGTCAATCAGCCCCAGCATTTT. It encodes CASSQVRTVNQPQHF.

The rearrangement uses TRBV19 and TRBJ2-7, with D unresolved. This CDR3 has 12 amino acids. Trimming cost V 6 bases and J 0 bases, with 6 bases left between them. The germline CDR1 and CDR2 sequences are LNHDA and SQIVND (reference sequence). CDR3 bases: TGTGCCAGTAGCCAGGTCTCCTACGAGCAGTACTTC. Translated: CASSQVSYEQYF.

The V call is TRBV6-1, the J call TRBJ1-1, with D tentatively TRBD1 (6 bases). This CDR3 is 15 amino acids long. V lost 3 bases and J 0 bases, leaving 11 bases between the germline ends. CDR1 is MNHNS, CDR2 SASEGT, per germline. CDR3 sequence: CASSDLDRMNTEAFF. In DNA, the CDR3 is TGTGCCAGCAGTGACCTAGACAGGATGAACACTGAAGCTTTCTTT.

The V gene is TRBV3-1 (or the pseudogene TRBV3-2), the J gene TRBJ2-7, with 9 bases matching TRBD2. J lost 0 bases, V lost 6 bases, and 3 bases had no gene match. This CDR3 region has 14 residues. CDR1 LGHDT and CDR2 YNNKEL come from the germline V gene (reference sequence). CDR3 sequence reads: CASRPAGGSYEQYF. For the CDR3, the DNA is TGTGCCAGCAGACCAGCGGGAGGCTCCTACGAGCAGTACTTC.